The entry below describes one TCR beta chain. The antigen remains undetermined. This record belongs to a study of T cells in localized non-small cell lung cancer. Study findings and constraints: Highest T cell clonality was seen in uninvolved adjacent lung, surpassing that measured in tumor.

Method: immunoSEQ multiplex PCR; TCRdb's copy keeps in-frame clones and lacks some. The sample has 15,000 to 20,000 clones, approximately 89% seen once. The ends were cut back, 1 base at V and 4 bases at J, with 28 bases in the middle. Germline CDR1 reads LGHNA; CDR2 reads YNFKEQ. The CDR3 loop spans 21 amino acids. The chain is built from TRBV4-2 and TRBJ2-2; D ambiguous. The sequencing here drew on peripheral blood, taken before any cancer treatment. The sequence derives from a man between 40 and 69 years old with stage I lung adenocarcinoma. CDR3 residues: CASSQVRDPGRPREITGELFF. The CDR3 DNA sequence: TGTGCCAGCAGCCAAGTACGAGACCCTGGCAGGCCAAGGGAAATCACCGGGGAGCTGTTTTTT.